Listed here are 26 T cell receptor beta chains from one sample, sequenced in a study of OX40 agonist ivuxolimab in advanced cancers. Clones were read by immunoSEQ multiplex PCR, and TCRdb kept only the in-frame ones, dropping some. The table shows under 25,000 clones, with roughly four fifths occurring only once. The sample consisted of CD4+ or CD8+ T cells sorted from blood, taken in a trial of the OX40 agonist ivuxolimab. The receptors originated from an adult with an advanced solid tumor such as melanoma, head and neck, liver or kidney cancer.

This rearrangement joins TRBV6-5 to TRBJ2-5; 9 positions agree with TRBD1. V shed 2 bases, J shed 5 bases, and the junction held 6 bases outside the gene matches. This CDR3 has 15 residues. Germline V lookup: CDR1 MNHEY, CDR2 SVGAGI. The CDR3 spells CASSYGDRAHETQYF. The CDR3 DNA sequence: TGTGCCAGCAGTTACGGGGACAGGGCCCACGAGACCCAGTACTTC.

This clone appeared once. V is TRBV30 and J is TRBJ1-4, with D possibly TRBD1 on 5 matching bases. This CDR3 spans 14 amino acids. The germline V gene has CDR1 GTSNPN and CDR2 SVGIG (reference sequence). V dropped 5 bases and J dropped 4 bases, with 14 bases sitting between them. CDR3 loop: CAWGQGTYNEKLFF. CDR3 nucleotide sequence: TGTGCCTGGGGCCAAGGGACTTATAATGAAAAACTGTTTTTT. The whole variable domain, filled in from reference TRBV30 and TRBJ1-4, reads SQTIHQWPATLVQPVGSPLSLECTVEGTSNPNLYWYRQAAGRGLQLLFYSVGIGQISSEVPQNLSASRPQDRQFILSSKKLLLSDSGFYLCAWGQGTYNEKLFFGSGTQLSVL.

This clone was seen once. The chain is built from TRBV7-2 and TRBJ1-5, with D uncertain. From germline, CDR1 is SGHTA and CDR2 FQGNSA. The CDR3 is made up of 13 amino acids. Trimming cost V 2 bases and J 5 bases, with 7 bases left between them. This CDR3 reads CASSLQRDQPQHF. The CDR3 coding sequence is TGTGCCAGCAGCTTACAAAGGGATCAGCCCCAGCATTTT.

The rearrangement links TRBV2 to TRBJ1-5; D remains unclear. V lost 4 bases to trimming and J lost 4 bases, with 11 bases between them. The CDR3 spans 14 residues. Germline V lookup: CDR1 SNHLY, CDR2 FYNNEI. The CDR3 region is CASSVSARNQPQHF. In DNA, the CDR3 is TGTGCCAGCAGTGTTTCTGCGCGGAATCAGCCCCAGCATTTT. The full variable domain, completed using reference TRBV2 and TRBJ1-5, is EPEVTQTPSHQVTQMGQEVILRCVPISNHLYFYWYRQILGQKVEFLVSFYNNEISEKSEIFDDQFSVERPDGSNFTLKIRSTKLEDSAMYFCASSVSARNQPQHFGDGTRLSIL.

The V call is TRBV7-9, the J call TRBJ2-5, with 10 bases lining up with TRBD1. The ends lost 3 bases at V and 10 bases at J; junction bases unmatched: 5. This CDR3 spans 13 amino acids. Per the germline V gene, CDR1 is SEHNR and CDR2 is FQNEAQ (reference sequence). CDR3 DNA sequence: TGTGCCAGCAGCTTCCGGGACAGGGGAGGCCAGTACTTC. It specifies CASSFRDRGGQYF.

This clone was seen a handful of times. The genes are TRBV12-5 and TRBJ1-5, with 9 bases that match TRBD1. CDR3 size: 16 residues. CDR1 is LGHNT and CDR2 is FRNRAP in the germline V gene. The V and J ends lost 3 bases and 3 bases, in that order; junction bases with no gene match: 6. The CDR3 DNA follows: TGTGCTAGTGGTTTACGGGGACAGGGTCCCAATCAGCCCCAGCATTTT. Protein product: CASGLRGQGPNQPQHF.

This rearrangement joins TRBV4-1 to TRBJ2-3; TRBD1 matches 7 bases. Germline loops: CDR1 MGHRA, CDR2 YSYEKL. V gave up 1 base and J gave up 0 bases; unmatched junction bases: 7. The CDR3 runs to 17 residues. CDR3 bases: TGCGCCAGCAGCCAAGGATTCCCCAGGGGGAGCACAGATACGCAGTATTTT. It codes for CASSQGFPRGSTDTQYF.

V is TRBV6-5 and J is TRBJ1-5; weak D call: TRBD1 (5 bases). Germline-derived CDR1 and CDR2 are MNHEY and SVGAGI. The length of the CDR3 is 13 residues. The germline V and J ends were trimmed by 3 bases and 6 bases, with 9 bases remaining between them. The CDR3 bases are TGTGCCAGCAGTTATGGGGGTGCTCAGCCCCAGCATTTT. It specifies CASSYGGAQPQHF.

CDR3 amino acids: CATSRDLSGLADHRAYF. Here the CDR3 DNA reads TGTGCCACCAGCAGAGATCTATCGGGGCTAGCGGACCATAGGGCGTACTTC. This chain connects TRBV15 to TRBJ2-7, with 7 bases lining up with TRBD2. Germline-derived CDR1 and CDR2 are LNHNV and YYDKDF (reference sequence). V lost 0 bases, J lost 12 bases, and 20 bases stayed unmatched. CDR3 length: 17 residues.

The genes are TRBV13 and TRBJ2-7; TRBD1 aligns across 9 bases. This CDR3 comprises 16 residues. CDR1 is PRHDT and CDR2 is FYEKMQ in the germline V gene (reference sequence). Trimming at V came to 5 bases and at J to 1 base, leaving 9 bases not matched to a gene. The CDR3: CASSPGPGQGSYEQYF. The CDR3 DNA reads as TGTGCCAGCAGCCCAGGACCGGGACAGGGATCCTACGAGCAGTACTTC.

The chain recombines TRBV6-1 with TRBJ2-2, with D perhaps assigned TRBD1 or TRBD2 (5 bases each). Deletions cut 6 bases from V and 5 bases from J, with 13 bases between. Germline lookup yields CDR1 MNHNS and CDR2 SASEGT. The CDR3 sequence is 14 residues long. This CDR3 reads CASRRGFDTGELFF. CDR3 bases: TGTGCCAGCAGGAGGGGTTTTGATACCGGGGAGCTGTTTTTT.

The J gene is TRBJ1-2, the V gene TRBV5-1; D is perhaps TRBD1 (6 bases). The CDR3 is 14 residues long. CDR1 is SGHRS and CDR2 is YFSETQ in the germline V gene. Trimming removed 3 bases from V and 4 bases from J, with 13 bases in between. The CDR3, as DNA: TGCGCCAGCAGCTCCTCAACAGGGAGCTATGGCTACACCTTC. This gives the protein CASSSSTGSYGYTF.

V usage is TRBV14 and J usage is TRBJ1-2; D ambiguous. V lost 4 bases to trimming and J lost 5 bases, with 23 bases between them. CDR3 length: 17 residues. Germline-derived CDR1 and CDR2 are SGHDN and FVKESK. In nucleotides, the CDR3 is TGTGCCAGCAGCCCCACTCGAGGGCCGGCGTCGGGATATGGCTACACCTTC. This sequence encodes CASSPTRGPASGYGYTF.

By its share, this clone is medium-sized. CDR3 DNA: TGTGCCAGCAGTGAGGCAGAAAACTATGGCTACACCTTC. Protein sequence: CASSEAENYGYTF. This chain uses TRBV2 with TRBJ1-2; no firm D call. There are 13 residues in the CDR3. CDR1 is SNHLY, CDR2 FYNNEI, per germline. V was shortened by 3 bases and J by 2 bases, with 7 bases between the two germline ends.

This CDR3 reads CASSLRGGRDEQFF. CDR3 bases: TGTGCCAGCAGCTTGCGGGGGGGCCGGGATGAGCAGTTCTTC. This chain connects TRBV5-4 to TRBJ2-1, with 8 bases that match TRBD2. CDR3 length equals 14 residues. Germline loops: CDR1 SGHNT, CDR2 YYREEE (reference sequence). Losses at the gene ends were 1 base for V and 8 bases for J; bases not matched to a gene: 5.

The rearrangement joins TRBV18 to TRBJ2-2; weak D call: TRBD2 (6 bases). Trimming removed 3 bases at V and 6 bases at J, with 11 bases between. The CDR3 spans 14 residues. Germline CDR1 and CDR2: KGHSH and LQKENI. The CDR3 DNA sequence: TGTGCCAGCTCACCTCCGGGGAGGTCCGGGGAGCTGTTTTTT. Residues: CASSPPGRSGELFF.

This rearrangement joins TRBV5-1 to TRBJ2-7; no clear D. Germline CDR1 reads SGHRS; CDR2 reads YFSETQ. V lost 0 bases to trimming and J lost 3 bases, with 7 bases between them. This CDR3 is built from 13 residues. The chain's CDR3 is CASSLGAFYEQYF. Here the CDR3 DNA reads TGCGCCAGCAGCTTGGGGGCCTTCTACGAGCAGTACTTC. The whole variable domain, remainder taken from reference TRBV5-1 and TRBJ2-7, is KAGVTQTPRYLIKTRGQQVTLSCSPISGHRSVSWYQQTPGQGLQFLFEYFSETQRNKGNFPGRFSGRQFSNSRSEMNVSTLELGDSALYLCASSLGAFYEQYFGPGTRLTVT.

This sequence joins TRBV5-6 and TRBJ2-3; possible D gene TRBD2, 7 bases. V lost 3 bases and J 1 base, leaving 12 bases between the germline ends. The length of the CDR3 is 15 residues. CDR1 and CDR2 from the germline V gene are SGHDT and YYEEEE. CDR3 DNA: TGTGCCAGCAGCTCTAGGCGGGGGCGCACAGATACGCAGTATTTT. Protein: CASSSRRGRTDTQYF. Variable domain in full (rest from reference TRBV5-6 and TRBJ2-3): DAGVTQSPTHLIKTRGQQVTLRCSPKSGHDTVSWYQQALGQGPQFIFQYYEEEERQRGNFPDRFSGHQFPNYSSELNVNALLLGDSALYLCASSSRRGRTDTQYFGPGTRLTVL.

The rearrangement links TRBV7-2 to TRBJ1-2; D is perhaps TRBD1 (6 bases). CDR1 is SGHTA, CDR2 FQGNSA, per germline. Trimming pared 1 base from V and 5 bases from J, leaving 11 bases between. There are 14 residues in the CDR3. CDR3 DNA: TGTGCCAGCAGCTTAGTTCCAGGGGATTATGGCTACACCTTC. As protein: CASSLVPGDYGYTF. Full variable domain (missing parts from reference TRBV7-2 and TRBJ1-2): GAGVSQSPSNKVTEKGKDVELRCDPISGHTALYWYRQSLGQGLEFLIYFQGNSAPDKSGLPSDRFSAERTGGSVSTLTIQRTQQEDSAVYLCASSLVPGDYGYTFGSGTRLTVV.

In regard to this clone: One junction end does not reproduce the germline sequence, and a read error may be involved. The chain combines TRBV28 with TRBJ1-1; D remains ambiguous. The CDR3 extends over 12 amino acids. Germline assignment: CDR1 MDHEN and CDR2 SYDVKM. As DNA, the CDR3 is TGTGCCAGCACTTTACGGGGTACTGAAGCTTTCTTT. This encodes CASTLRGTEAFF.

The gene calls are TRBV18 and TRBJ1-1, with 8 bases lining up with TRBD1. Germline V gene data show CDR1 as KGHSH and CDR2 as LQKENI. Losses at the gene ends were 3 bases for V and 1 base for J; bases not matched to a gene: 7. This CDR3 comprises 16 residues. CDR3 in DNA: TGTGCCAGCTCACCGCCGGGACAGGCACCGAACACTGAAGCTTTCTTT. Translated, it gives CASSPPGQAPNTEAFF.

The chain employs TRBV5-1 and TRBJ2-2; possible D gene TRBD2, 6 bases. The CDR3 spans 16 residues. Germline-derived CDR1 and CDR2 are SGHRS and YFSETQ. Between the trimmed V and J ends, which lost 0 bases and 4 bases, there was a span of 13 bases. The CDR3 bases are TGCGCCAGCAGCTTGGCCGGGGGTTTGAGCACCGGGGAGCTGTTTTTT. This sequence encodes CASSLAGGLSTGELFF.

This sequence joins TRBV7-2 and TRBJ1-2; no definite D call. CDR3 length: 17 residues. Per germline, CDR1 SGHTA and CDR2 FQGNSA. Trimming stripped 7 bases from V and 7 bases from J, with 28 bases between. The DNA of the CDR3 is TGTGCCAGCACCCTTTCCCGCCGGAGTAGCGCGTATTTTGGCTACACCTTC. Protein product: CASTLSRRSSAYFGYTF.

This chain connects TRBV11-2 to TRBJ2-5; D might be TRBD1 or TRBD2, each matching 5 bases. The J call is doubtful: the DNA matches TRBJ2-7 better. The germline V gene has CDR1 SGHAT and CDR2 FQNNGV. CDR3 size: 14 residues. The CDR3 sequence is CASSLDGARYEQYF. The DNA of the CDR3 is TGTGCCAGCAGCTTAGACGGGGCTCGCTACGAGCAGTACTTC.

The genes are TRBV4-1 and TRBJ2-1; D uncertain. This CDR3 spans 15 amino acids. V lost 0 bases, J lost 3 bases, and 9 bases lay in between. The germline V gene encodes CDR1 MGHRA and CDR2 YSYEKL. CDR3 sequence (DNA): TGCGCCAGCAGCCAAGATATGGCCGACTACAATGAGCAGTTCTTC. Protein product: CASSQDMADYNEQFF.

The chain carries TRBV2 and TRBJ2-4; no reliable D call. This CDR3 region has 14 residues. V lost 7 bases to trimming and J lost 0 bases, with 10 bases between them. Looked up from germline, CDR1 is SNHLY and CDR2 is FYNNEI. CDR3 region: CASKESTAKNIQYF. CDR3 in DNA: TGTGCCAGCAAAGAATCTACAGCCAAAAACATTCAGTACTTC.